This TCR beta chain was retrieved from a study of CD8 T cells in Susac syndrome. RNA was extracted with the RNeasy kit, and a quantity of roughly 0.5 to 1 ug was reverse transcribed using random hexamers. Amplification of TCR beta CDR3 was carried out by immunoSEQ multiplex PCR, which covered 54 Vbeta and 13 Jbeta segments. TCRdb reprocessed the immunoSEQ multiplex PCR reads with MiXCR, giving one entry per CDR3 protein. The sample holds more than 65,000 distinct CDR3 sequences, over 90% seen once. Study-level results: The greatest CD8+ clonal expansion in Susac occurred in TEMRA cells and in active patients.

Note on this clonotype: Its antigen remains unknown.

The authors carried out high-throughput sequencing of TCR beta. They applied it to CD8+ and CD4+ T cells obtained from blood. Input material: CD8+ T cells from PBMCs. The TCR sequence derives from a human donor with Susac syndrome.

The CDR3 DNA is TGTGCCAGCAGTCATCCTCCGGGACAGCTGAACACCGGGGAGCTGTTTTTT. Protein: CASSHPPGQLNTGELFF. The chain links TRBV3-1 to TRBJ2-2, with 7 bases matching TRBD1. Unmatched junction bases numbered 11, after V lost 6 bases and J lost 1 base. CDR1 and CDR2 from the germline V gene are LGHDT and YNNKEL (reference sequence). The CDR3 is 17 amino acids.